This entry lists 23 T cell receptor beta chains sequenced from one sample in a study of T-cell memory formation after mild COVID-19. TCRdb itself ran the 5' RACE reads through MiXCR, one entry per CDR3 protein. The data show about 29,000 distinct CDR3 sequences, around 12% seen once. Sequencing was carried out using PBMCs or a T cell subset sorted from them (not recorded which). The receptors here all came from an adult woman who had mild COVID-19 (a few samples of this study predate the infection). Cell type and time point are not known.

This clonotype has a count of ten or more. As DNA, the CDR3 is TGTGCCATCAGTGGCAGGGGACAGCTACAAAACAATGAGCAGTTCTTC. This translates into CAISGRGQLQNNEQFF. The rearrangement links TRBV10-3 to TRBJ2-1; TRBD1 agrees at 7 bases. The germline V gene encodes CDR1 ENHRY and CDR2 SYGVKD. The junction had 11 bases not matched to a gene; V was cut back by 4 bases and J by 5 bases. This CDR3 is built from 16 residues.

Many counts were recorded for this clonotype. The V call is TRBV5-1, the J call TRBJ2-5, with 11 bases fitting TRBD2. V shed 3 bases, J shed 2 bases, and the junction held 6 bases outside the gene matches. Germline-derived CDR1 and CDR2 are SGHRS and YFSETQ. The CDR3 loop spans 16 amino acids. CDR3: CASSSTSGGPQETQYF. Written as DNA, the CDR3 is TGCGCCAGCAGCTCCACTAGCGGGGGCCCACAAGAGACCCAGTACTTC.

This clonotype has a count of ten or more. J is TRBJ2-1 and V is TRBV9; D is possibly TRBD1 (6 bases). The germline V gene encodes CDR1 SGDLS and CDR2 YYNGEE. There are 15 residues in the CDR3. V lost 0 bases and J 7 bases, leaving 14 bases between the germline ends. The CDR3 DNA follows: TGTGCCAGCAGCGTAGGTACAATCACAGGGAATGAGCAGTTCTTC. Protein product: CASSVGTITGNEQFF.

This clonotype was recorded many times. The rearrangement joins TRBV20-1 to TRBJ2-5; possible D gene TRBD1, 6 bases. Between the trimmed V and J ends, which lost 1 base and 2 bases, there was a span of 11 bases. This CDR3 spans 14 amino acids. The germline V gene has CDR1 DFQATT and CDR2 SNEGSKA (reference sequence). CDR3 in amino acids: CSARAGQSQETQYF. The CDR3 coding sequence is TGCAGTGCTAGAGCTGGACAGTCGCAAGAGACCCAGTACTTC.

This clonotype appeared a few times. This chain links TRBV6-5 with TRBJ2-1, with D uncertain. Looked up from germline, CDR1 is MNHEY and CDR2 is SVGAGI. The CDR3 consists of 11 residues. V lost 6 bases to trimming and J lost 15 bases, with 15 bases between them. The chain's CDR3 is CASRRDPLWFF. DNA for the CDR3: TGTGCCAGCAGGCGAGACCCGCTGTGGTTCTTC.

This clonotype appeared once. The chain has TRBV21-1 and TRBJ1-2. TRBV21-1 is assigned pseudogene status. CDR3 length: 12 residues. The chain's CDR3 is CASNTGHYGYTF. CDR3 coding DNA: TGTGCCAGCAACACAGGGCACTATGGCTACACCTTC.

This clonotype was detected ten times or more. The chain uses TRBV5-1 and TRBJ2-2, with 7 bases identical to TRBD1. V lost 4 bases, J lost 0 bases, and 3 bases stayed unmatched. The CDR3 totals 15 residues. Looked up from germline, CDR1 is SGHRS and CDR2 is YFSETQ. CDR3 DNA: TGCGCCAGCAGCATGGACAGGTCGAACACCGGGGAGCTGTTTTTT. Translated: CASSMDRSNTGELFF.

This clonotype was seen ten or more times. The chain combines TRBV20-1 with TRBJ2-1; D is possibly TRBD1 (5 bases). Deletions cut 0 bases from V and 6 bases from J, with 12 bases between. Germline V lookup: CDR1 DFQATT, CDR2 SNEGSKA (reference sequence). The CDR3 sequence is 14 residues long. CDR3 DNA: TGCAGTGCTAGAGATGGAAGGGGATCCAATGAGCAGTTCTTC. Its translation is CSARDGRGSNEQFF.

This clonotype was seen at least ten times. The V and J genes are TRBV12-3 or TRBV12-4 and TRBJ1-5; maybe TRBD1 (6 bases). V was cut by 6 bases and J by 4 bases, with 13 bases left in between. This CDR3 region has 14 residues. The CDR3, as DNA: TGTGCCAGCAGCAACGTGGGGACAAATCAGCCCCAGCATTTT. Its translation: CASSNVGTNQPQHF.

This clonotype was counted at least ten times. This sequence joins TRBV24-1 and TRBJ1-1; TRBD1 matches 7 bases. This CDR3 spans 13 amino acids. In germline, CDR1 is KGHDR, CDR2 SFDVKD. Trimming cost V 7 bases and J 0 bases; bases outside gene matches: 1. The CDR3 loop is CATRGQLNTEAFF. The CDR3 nucleotides read TGTGCCACCAGGGGACAGCTGAACACTGAAGCTTTCTTT.

The chain joins TRBV7-9 to TRBJ2-2; D may match TRBD1 or TRBD2 (5 bases each). Germline CDR1 SEHNR, CDR2 FQNEAQ (reference sequence). The CDR3 is 15 amino acids. V lost 7 bases and J 1 base, leaving 13 bases between the germline ends. CDR3 DNA: TGTGCCAGCACCGCCGGGGCAGGGAACACCGGGGAGCTGTTTTTT. Translating gives CASTAGAGNTGELFF.

At least ten counts were recorded for this clonotype. The chain joins TRBV5-1 to TRBJ2-7, with unresolved D. Trimming removed 0 bases at V and 7 bases at J, with 14 bases between. The germline CDR1 and CDR2 sequences are SGHRS and YFSETQ. The CDR3 is 14 amino acids. CDR3 DNA sequence: TGCGCCAGCAGCTTGGCTGCCCAGTCGGATGAGCAGTACTTC. It translates to CASSLAAQSDEQYF.

At least ten counts were recorded for this clonotype. This chain joins TRBV5-1 and TRBJ1-1; no firm D call. The V gene's germline CDR1 is SGHRS and CDR2 YFSETQ. V lost 5 bases to trimming and J lost 1 base, with 12 bases between them. This CDR3 has 14 amino acids. The CDR3 DNA reads TGCGCCAGCAGAGAACAGCTTCAGAACACTGAAGCTTTCTTT. The encoded protein is CASREQLQNTEAFF.

Ten or more counts support this clonotype. The V call is TRBV5-1, the J call TRBJ2-1; a weak D match, TRBD2 (5 bases). Germline assignment: CDR1 SGHRS and CDR2 YFSETQ. V lost 2 bases, J lost 2 bases, and 8 bases lay in between. The CDR3 contains 14 residues. The chain's CDR3 is CASSLSGTYNEQFF. The CDR3 coding sequence is TGCGCCAGCAGCTTATCGGGGACCTACAATGAGCAGTTCTTC.

The sample holds many counts of this clonotype. The chain's CDR3 is CASSLETGRTGELFF. In nucleotides, the CDR3 is TGTGCCAGCAGTTTAGAGACAGGGAGGACCGGGGAGCTGTTTTTT. The chain links TRBV12-3 or TRBV12-4 to TRBJ2-2; tentative D call: TRBD1 (7 bases). The CDR3 extends over 15 amino acids. Trimming left V 1 base short and J 5 bases short, with 11 bases between.

A single count supports this clonotype. The V and J genes are TRBV7-9 and TRBJ1-3; 7 bases fit TRBD1. V was clipped by 3 bases and J by 2 bases; unmatched bases: 7. The germline V gene encodes CDR1 SEHNR and CDR2 FQNEAQ (reference sequence). The CDR3 runs to 16 residues. Written as DNA, the CDR3 is TGTGCCAGCAGCTTCACGACAGGGTACGCTGGAAACACCATATATTTT. Protein product: CASSFTTGYAGNTIYF.

This rearrangement joins TRBV5-1 to TRBJ2-1; 7 positions agree with TRBD2. V was pared by 0 bases and J by 10 bases, with 7 bases of the junction left unmatched. The CDR3 has 14 amino acids. Per the germline V gene, CDR1 is SGHRS and CDR2 is YFSETQ. CDR3 sequence reads: CASSLEASGGEQFF. CDR3 sequence (DNA): TGCGCCAGCAGCTTGGAGGCTAGCGGCGGGGAGCAGTTCTTC.

Many counts were recorded for this clonotype. V is TRBV11-2 and J is TRBJ1-6; D is perhaps TRBD1 (5 bases). Per germline, CDR1 SGHAT and CDR2 FQNNGV. The length of the CDR3 is 18 residues. The V and J ends lost 1 base and 10 bases respectively, with 23 bases between them. The CDR3 DNA follows: TGTGCCAGCAGCTTAGGGGATGCCAGGGCCAGGGAGGAATCACCCCTCCACTTT. It translates to CASSLGDARAREESPLHF.

This clonotype was counted ten times or more. The chain links TRBV7-6 to TRBJ1-6; no clear D. This CDR3 spans 16 amino acids. Germline CDR1 reads SGHVS; CDR2 reads FNYEAQ. V lost 1 base to trimming and J lost 7 bases, with 14 bases between them. DNA of the CDR3: TGTGCCAGCAGCTTAGAAGTTGCAGGACTCAATTCACCCCTCCACTTT. Its protein is CASSLEVAGLNSPLHF.

This chain joins TRBV6-1 and TRBJ1-3; 9 bases map to TRBD1. Trimming at V came to 6 bases and at J to 4 bases, leaving 16 bases not matched to a gene. CDR1 and CDR2 from the germline V gene are MNHNS and SASEGT. The CDR3 extends over 18 amino acids. This chain's CDR3 is CASSQNRPGQGVGNTIYF. The CDR3 coding sequence is TGTGCCAGCAGCCAAAATCGTCCGGGACAGGGTGTCGGAAACACCATATATTTT.

This clonotype rates as medium-sized. This chain uses TRBV7-8 with TRBJ2-3; 7 bases align to TRBD1. The ends lost 6 bases at V and 0 bases at J; junction bases unmatched: 6. Germline CDR1 reads SGHVS; CDR2 reads FQNEAQ. The CDR3 is made up of 15 amino acids. The CDR3 protein is CASRQTGQSTDTQYF. The CDR3 DNA sequence: TGTGCCAGCAGACAAACGGGACAGAGCACAGATACGCAGTATTTT.

This clonotype has only one observation. This chain uses TRBV18 with TRBJ1-2; D uncertain. CDR3 length: 14 amino acids. Germline values: CDR1 KGHSH, CDR2 LQKENI. Trimming took off 2 bases at V and 5 bases at J, with 12 bases between the two ends. DNA of the CDR3: TGTGCCAGCTCACCAGAGGCAGCCTTTTATGGCTACACCTTC. Translated: CASSPEAAFYGYTF.

This clonotype has at least ten counts. J is TRBJ1-2 and V is TRBV27; D perhaps matches TRBD1 (5 bases). The CDR3 length is 14 residues. V shed 8 bases and J shed 8 bases, with 21 bases lying between them. The germline V gene encodes CDR1 MNHEY and CDR2 SMNVEV (reference sequence). CDR3 sequence (DNA): TGTGCCAGCTCCTCGGGACTCCTCACCGGGGGCTACACCTTC. Protein sequence: CASSSGLLTGGYTF.